This T cell receptor (beta chain) appears in the sequencing data of a study of blood T cell repertoires in COVID-19. At the level of the study: Sites in the United States, Italy and Spain provided acute and convalescent COVID-19 samples. T cells, B-cell-depleted T cells, or PBMCs supplied cDNA or gDNA.

Original processing notes: For nucleated cells, counts were estimated from reference gene primer amplification. Measured with immunoSEQ multiplex PCR; TCRdb has only the in-frame clones, and not every one. V, J and clone size were drawn from that table, and D and trimming were deduced from the DNA. The sample holds approximately 340,000 clones; around 82% are singletons and the top ten take 2.5% to 3%. The germline V gene encodes CDR1 SGHRS and CDR2 YFSETQ. CDR3 length equals 13 residues. V dropped 1 base and J dropped 3 bases, with 5 bases sitting between them. The origin of this receptor is a young man with active or convalescent COVID-19. The source material was peripheral blood. This chain links TRBV5-1 with TRBJ1-3; no clear D. CDR3 sequence: CASSLQVGNTIYF. The CDR3 nucleotides are TGCGCCAGCAGCTTGCAGGTTGGAAACACCATATATTTT.